This T cell receptor beta chain comes out of a study of T cell repertoires in ileal Crohn's disease. CDR1 and CDR2 (germline): SGDLS, YYNGEE. This CDR3 is 13 amino acids long. With 0 bases removed from V and 6 bases from J, the gap between germline ends came to 10 bases. Time point meaning: neoterminal ileum biopsy at postoperative endoscopy, about 6 months after surgery. Sequencing used immunoSEQ multiplex PCR; TCRdb keeps in-frame clones, though not all of them. The table includes some 450 clones, around 81% detected once. The V call is TRBV9, the J call TRBJ2-7; D is unresolved. The receptor comes from an adult with Crohn's disease. Sequencing was performed on ileal tissue. The CDR3 coding sequence is TGTGCCAGCAGCGTAGCTGGTGCAAGCGAGCAGTACTTC. The encoded protein is CASSVAGASEQYF.